The 18 T cell receptor beta chains below all came from one sample that was sequenced in a study of T cells in Graves' hyperthyroidism and ophthalmopathy. The source material, RNA transcripts, was used to amplify TCR beta CDR3 regions. A set of HTBI primers served as the primers for a first-round RT-PCR of the TCR CDR3. TCRdb independently ran MiXCR on the multiplex PCR reads; one entry per CDR3 protein. The sample contains about 640,000 distinct CDR3 sequences, more than 14% of which appear only once. The sequencing sample was made of blood. Receptors originate from a woman between 45 and 60 years old with Graves' ophthalmopathy.

This clonotype was seen many times. The rearrangement uses TRBV11-2 and TRBJ2-1; TRBD2 matches 9 bases. J gave up 8 bases and V 0 bases, and 8 bases lay outside the gene matches. Germline lookup yields CDR1 SGHAT and CDR2 FQNNGV. The CDR3 totals 16 residues. CDR3 bases: TGTGCCAGCAGCTTAGAATTTAGCGGGAGACTGGATGAGCAGTTCTTC. This gives the protein CASSLEFSGRLDEQFF.

The chain uses TRBV14 and TRBJ1-2, with a tentative D call TRBD1 (6 bases). The CDR3 loop spans 13 amino acids. Between the trimmed V and J ends, which lost 6 bases and 3 bases, there was a span of 11 bases. From germline, CDR1 is SGHDN and CDR2 FVKESK. The CDR3 sequence is CASRQGQDYGYTF. The CDR3 nucleotides are TGTGCCAGCAGGCAGGGACAAGACTATGGCTACACCTTC.

This clonotype was detected a few times. The J gene is TRBJ1-5, the V gene TRBV20-1, with 9 bases that match TRBD1. The CDR3 extends over 13 amino acids. V was pared by 1 base and J by 7 bases, with 2 bases of the junction left unmatched. Germline values: CDR1 DFQATT, CDR2 SNEGSKA (reference sequence). The CDR3 nucleotides are TGCAGTGCTAGAGGGGACAGGGAACAGCCCCAGCATTTT. Amino acids: CSARGDREQPQHF.

This clonotype occurred many times. The chain recombines TRBV6-2 or TRBV6-3 with TRBJ1-2, with D maybe TRBD1 (5 bases). Deletions cut 7 bases from V and 5 bases from J, with 11 bases between. The CDR3 runs to 12 residues. The V gene's germline CDR1 is MNHEY and CDR2 SVGEGT. CDR3 region: CASTQGPYGYTF. The CDR3 DNA is TGTGCCAGCACCCAGGGACCATATGGCTACACCTTC.

This clonotype was picked up many times. The chain couples TRBV4-3 to TRBJ2-1, with TRBD2 matching over 9 bases. CDR1 is LGHNA and CDR2 is YSLEER in the germline V gene. Germline trimming cut 0 bases from V and 0 bases from J; bases unmatched to any gene: 6. The CDR3 totals 18 residues. The CDR3 bases are TGCGCCAGCAGCCAAGACCTAGCGGGACCTAGCTCCTACAATGAGCAGTTCTTC. This encodes CASSQDLAGPSSYNEQFF.

The rearrangement joins TRBV20-1 to TRBJ2-7; TRBD2 matches 12 bases. This CDR3 has 16 amino acids. Per germline, CDR1 DFQATT and CDR2 SNEGSKA (reference sequence). J gave up 5 bases and V 5 bases, and 13 bases lay outside the gene matches. CDR3 sequence reads: CSAWAGLAGGPNEQYF. CDR3 nucleotides: TGCAGTGCTTGGGCGGGGCTAGCGGGAGGGCCCAACGAGCAGTACTTC.

This chain connects TRBV7-9 to TRBJ2-2, with 8 bases matching TRBD1. The CDR3 has 14 residues. Germline-derived CDR1 and CDR2 are SEHNR and FQNEAQ (reference sequence). Trimming at V came to 4 bases and at J to 7 bases, leaving 5 bases not matched to a gene. The DNA for the CDR3 is TGTGCCAGCAGCTCTGGACAGGGCAGCGGGGAGCTGTTTTTT. This sequence encodes CASSSGQGSGELFF.

Ten or more counts support this clonotype. The chain joins TRBV11-3 to TRBJ2-7; 8 nucleotides agree with TRBD2. Germline-derived CDR1 and CDR2 are SGHNT and YENEEA. The CDR3 totals 16 residues. The V gene end was trimmed by 3 bases and the J gene end by 3 bases; junction bases not matched to a gene: 10. The CDR3, as DNA: TGTGCCAGCAGCTTGGGTCTGCGCGGGGGGAACTACGAGCAGTACTTC. It specifies CASSLGLRGGNYEQYF. The entire variable domain, with the rest obtained from reference TRBV11-3 and TRBJ2-7, is as follows: EAGVVQSPRYKIIEKKQPVAFWCNPISGHNTLYWYLQNLGQGPELLIRYENEEAVDDSQLPKDRFSAERLKGVDSTLKIQPAELGDSAVYLCASSLGLRGGNYEQYFGPGTRLTVT.

This clonotype was seen more than once but under ten times. The rearrangement links TRBV19 to TRBJ1-5; no firm D call. Germline CDR1 reads LNHDA; CDR2 reads SQIVND (reference sequence). This CDR3 is built from 19 residues. Trimming took off 0 bases at V and 0 bases at J, with 18 bases between the two ends. The CDR3 DNA is TGTGCCAGTAGTATAGATCGGCGGCCAGGTAGATATAGCAATCAGCCCCAGCATTTT. It is translated as CASSIDRRPGRYSNQPQHF.

In this sample, this clonotype turned up a few times. J is TRBJ2-1 and V is TRBV4-3; 9 bases align to TRBD2. This CDR3 region has 16 residues. From germline, CDR1 is LGHNA and CDR2 YSLEER. With 3 bases clipped from V and 1 base from J, the junction kept 4 bases outside the gene matches. The CDR3 region has the DNA TGCGCCAGCAGCCAGAACCTAGCGGGGTCCTACAATGAGCAGTTCTTC. It yields the protein CASSQNLAGSYNEQFF.

This clonotype has more than one count but fewer than ten. The chain joins TRBV27 to TRBJ2-1; TRBD1 matches 7 bases. The ends lost 5 bases at V and 8 bases at J; junction bases unmatched: 9. The CDR3 covers 14 residues. CDR1 is MNHEY, CDR2 SMNVEV, per germline (reference sequence). The CDR3 is CASSGTEGLYEQFF. For the CDR3, the DNA is TGTGCCAGCAGTGGGACAGAGGGTTTGTATGAGCAGTTCTTC.

This clonotype was detected ten times or more. V and J are TRBV12-3 or TRBV12-4 and TRBJ1-5; TRBD1 might be the D (5 bases). The CDR3 has 14 amino acids. Trimming stripped 6 bases from V and 0 bases from J, with 9 bases between. The CDR3 loop is CASRQGYSNQPQHF. CDR3 nucleotides: TGTGCCAGCAGGCAGGGTTATAGCAATCAGCCCCAGCATTTT.

This clonotype has a count of ten or more. The V and J genes are TRBV7-2 and TRBJ2-7; D not certain. The CDR3 covers 14 residues. V lost 0 bases to trimming and J lost 0 bases, with 6 bases between them. Germline V CDR1 and CDR2: SGHTA, FQGNSA. The CDR3 nucleotides read TGTGCCAGCAGCTTAGCGCTGGACTCCTACGAGCAGTACTTC. As protein: CASSLALDSYEQYF.

This clonotype was detected many times. The gene calls are TRBV27 and TRBJ2-5; D remains unclear. Germline V gene sequence: CDR1 MNHEY, CDR2 SMNVEV (reference sequence). The CDR3 sequence is 14 residues long. V lost 5 bases and J 0 bases, leaving 10 bases between the germline ends. The CDR3 loop is CASSRSRYQETQYF. The CDR3 DNA reads as TGTGCCAGCAGTCGCTCTAGATACCAAGAGACCCAGTACTTC.

As for this clonotype: A much larger clone lies one base from this, so it may be a read error. CDR3 nucleotide sequence: TGTGCCAGCAGGATGACAGGGAGTACCAATCGGCCCCAGCATTTT. As protein: CASRMTGSTNRPQHF. The chain links TRBV28 to TRBJ1-5; the match to TRBD1 covers 7 bases. CDR1 is MDHEN and CDR2 is SYDVKM in the germline V gene. CDR3 length equals 15 residues.

There are many counts of this clonotype. The chain joins TRBV27 to TRBJ1-1; D perhaps matches TRBD1 (5 bases). The CDR3 is 16 residues long. Trimming left V 6 bases short and J 2 bases short, with 19 bases between. CDR1 and CDR2 from the germline V gene are MNHEY and SMNVEV (reference sequence). CDR3 in DNA: TGTGCCAGCAGCTTCAGGGCTCAGACAGCCAACACTGAAGCTTTCTTT. This sequence encodes CASSFRAQTANTEAFF.

Ten or more counts support this clonotype. The chain uses TRBV7-3 and TRBJ2-2; D remains ambiguous. The CDR3 runs to 17 residues. From germline, CDR1 is SGHTA and CDR2 FQGTGA. Trimming stripped 2 bases from V and 0 bases from J, with 13 bases between. The CDR3: CASSLSVTDSNTGELFF. Written as DNA, the CDR3 is TGTGCCAGCAGCTTATCTGTGACGGATTCGAACACCGGGGAGCTGTTTTTT.

In its sample, this clonotype was seen many times. V usage is TRBV12-3 or TRBV12-4 and J usage is TRBJ2-7; 8 bases fit TRBD1. The CDR3 is 15 residues long. The V gene end was trimmed by 6 bases and the J gene end by 3 bases; junction bases not matched to a gene: 10. The CDR3 bases are TGTGCCAGCAGCCCCGGACAGGGAGCTTTCTACGAGCAGTACTTC. Translating gives CASSPGQGAFYEQYF.